These 23 T cell receptor beta chains originate from one sample sequenced in a study of blood T cell repertoires in COVID-19 (TCRdb year 2020). Library construction relied on the immunoSEQ multiplex PCR assay. Drawn from immuneACCESS, this table holds only the in-frame rearrangements with V and J called that TCRdb kept. Clones are partly lost; checked studies trace under half to an unresolved V gene and leave the rest unexplained. The sample table shows 380,000 or so clones, and more than 75% are seen once. 1.1% of the sample lies in the top ten. The specimen was peripheral blood. These receptors all stem from a human donor with acute or convalescent COVID-19. The donor label of this sample is uncertain.

This chain connects TRBV11-2 to TRBJ1-1; D is uncertain. There are 15 residues in the CDR3. Germline V lookup: CDR1 SGHAT, CDR2 FQNNGV. Between the trimmed V and J ends, which lost 0 bases and 1 base, there was a span of 9 bases. CDR3 DNA sequence: TGTGCCAGCAGCTTAGAGGCATTCTCGAACACTGAAGCTTTCTTT. Its translation: CASSLEAFSNTEAFF.

The V and J genes are TRBV30 and TRBJ1-2, with D maybe TRBD1 (6 bases). The CDR3 runs 13 residues. Trimming cost V 1 base and J 5 bases, with 11 bases left between them. The germline gives CDR1 GTSNPN, CDR2 SVGIG (reference sequence). CDR3 amino acids: CAWSEAGAYGYTF. In DNA form, the CDR3 reads TGTGCCTGGAGTGAAGCGGGGGCTTATGGCTACACCTTC.

The chain employs TRBV5-5 and TRBJ1-6, with a possible D match to TRBD1 (6 bases). CDR1 and CDR2 from the germline V gene are SGHKS and YYEKEE (reference sequence). The CDR3 runs to 14 residues. With 3 bases removed from V and 4 bases from J, the gap between germline ends came to 8 bases. Here the CDR3 DNA reads TGTGCCAGCAGCTCCGGACAGTATAATTCACCCCTCCACTTT. It is translated as CASSSGQYNSPLHF.

The rearrangement uses TRBV29-1 and TRBJ1-1; D is undetermined. This CDR3 has 11 residues. Germline lookup yields CDR1 SQVTM and CDR2 ANQGSEA. V was trimmed by 5 bases and J by 3 bases, leaving 7 bases between them. The CDR3 bases are TGCAGCGTTTGGCAGGACACTGAAGCTTTCTTT. Residues: CSVWQDTEAFF. The entire variable domain, with the rest obtained from reference TRBV29-1 and TRBJ1-1, is as follows: SAVISQKPSRDICQRGTSLTIQCQVDSQVTMMFWYRQQPGQSLTLIATANQGSEATYESGFVIDKFPISRPNLTFSTLTVSNMSPEDSSIYLCSVWQDTEAFFGQGTRLTVV.

This clone occurred many times. The V and J genes are TRBV19 and TRBJ1-2; TRBD1 is a possible D gene (6 bases). Germline loops: CDR1 LNHDA, CDR2 SQIVND (reference sequence). V was shortened by 6 bases and J by 1 base, with 9 bases between the two germline ends. The CDR3 totals 13 residues. This chain's CDR3 is CASRPDSNYGYTF. CDR3 DNA sequence: TGTGCCAGTAGACCGGACAGTAACTATGGCTACACCTTC.

Remarks on this clone: The DNA is omitted, as the CDR3 cannot be located on it reliably, and the CDR3 follows TCRdb's listing. The V gene is TRBV28, the J gene TRBJ1-4. The CDR3 length is 16 residues, termini included. Germline V gene data show CDR1 as MDHEN and CDR2 as SYDVKM. This CDR3 is CASCFLGGGGNEKLFF.

V and J are TRBV5-1 and TRBJ2-7; D is possibly TRBD1 (5 bases). This CDR3 contains 14 residues. V was pared by 0 bases and J by 0 bases, with 7 bases between. CDR1 and CDR2 (germline): SGHRS, YFSETQ. CDR3 DNA: TGCGCCAGCAGCTTGGTAGGGGACTCCTACGAGCAGTACTTC. It specifies CASSLVGDSYEQYF.

This rearrangement joins TRBV18 to TRBJ1-1; D possibly corresponds to TRBD1 (6 bases). The CDR3 is 14 residues long. Germline values: CDR1 KGHSH, CDR2 LQKENI. Trimming removed 6 bases at V and 2 bases at J, with 13 bases between. The CDR3 spells CASSPQGRNTEAFF. For the CDR3, the DNA is TGTGCCAGCTCTCCTCAGGGGCGTAACACTGAAGCTTTCTTT.

The genes are TRBV4-2 and TRBJ2-5; the match to TRBD1 covers 7 bases. Germline CDR1 reads LGHNA; CDR2 reads YNFKEQ. The CDR3 length is 14 residues. After removal of 1 base from V and 5 bases from J, the junction contained 4 bases not matched to a gene. CDR3: CASSQGGGGETQYF. DNA of the CDR3: TGTGCCAGCAGCCAAGGAGGGGGCGGCGAGACCCAGTACTTC.

The genes are TRBV12-3 or TRBV12-4 and TRBJ2-1, with D hard to call. V lost 7 bases to trimming and J lost 7 bases, with 11 bases between them. This CDR3 is built from 12 residues. The CDR3, as DNA: TGTGCCAGCACCTCCCGGTGGAATGAGCAGTTCTTC. This gives the protein CASTSRWNEQFF.

The V and J genes are TRBV5-1 and TRBJ2-7; D might be TRBD2 (5 bases). The CDR3 consists of 14 residues. Deletions cut 4 bases from V and 3 bases from J, with 14 bases between. The germline V gene has CDR1 SGHRS and CDR2 YFSETQ. The CDR3, as DNA: TGCGCCAGCAGCAGTGGAAGAGGACTCTACGAGCAGTACTTC. Protein sequence: CASSSGRGLYEQYF.

This clone turned up a few times. V is TRBV9 and J is TRBJ2-1; D uncertain. Germline loops: CDR1 SGDLS, CDR2 YYNGEE. The CDR3 length is 14 residues. Deletions cut 0 bases from V and 4 bases from J, with 8 bases between. CDR3 amino acids: CASSVVSGYNEQFF. The DNA for the CDR3 is TGTGCCAGCAGCGTAGTATCCGGTTACAATGAGCAGTTCTTC.

The rearrangement links TRBV7-8 to TRBJ2-1; perhaps TRBD2 as D (5 bases). The germline CDR1 and CDR2 sequences are SGHVS and FQNEAQ. Trimming cost V 1 base and J 5 bases, with 18 bases left between them. The CDR3 consists of 17 residues. In nucleotides, the CDR3 is TGTGCCAGCAGCTTAGGTCCGGTCACCCGGAGGAACAATGAGCAGTTCTTC. Its translation: CASSLGPVTRRNNEQFF.

This chain links TRBV19 with TRBJ1-5, with TRBD1 matching 7 bases. J was trimmed by 0 bases and V by 6 bases; bases with no gene match: 5. Germline CDR1 and CDR2: LNHDA and SQIVND (reference sequence). The CDR3 runs 15 residues. CDR3 amino acids: CASRQGLNSNQPQHF. The CDR3 DNA sequence: TGTGCCAGTAGACAGGGGCTAAATAGCAATCAGCCCCAGCATTTT. The full variable domain, rest sourced from reference TRBV19 and TRBJ1-5, is DGGITQSPKYLFRKEGQNVTLSCEQNLNHDAMYWYRQDPGQGLRLIYYSQIVNDFQKGDIAEGYSVSREKKESFPLTVTSAQKNPTAFYLCASRQGLNSNQPQHFGDGTRLSIL.

The V gene is TRBV30, the J gene TRBJ2-1; 10 bases map to TRBD2. Germline V gene sequence: CDR1 GTSNPN, CDR2 SVGIG (reference sequence). The CDR3 totals 14 residues. With V trimmed by 4 bases and J by 7 bases, 7 bases remained unmatched. The CDR3 nucleotides are TGTGCCTGGAAGAGCGGGGGGGTGTGGAATGAGCAGTTCTTC. Its protein product is CAWKSGGVWNEQFF. Together with reference TRBV30 and TRBJ2-1, the CDR3 gives the full variable domain: SQTIHQWPATLVQPVGSPLSLECTVEGTSNPNLYWYRQAAGRGLQLLFYSVGIGQISSEVPQNLSASRPQDRQFILSSKKLLLSDSGFYLCAWKSGGVWNEQFFGPGTRLTVL.

The rearrangement uses TRBV18 and TRBJ2-7; a possible D gene is TRBD1 (6 bases). CDR1 and CDR2 from the germline V gene are KGHSH and LQKENI. The CDR3 is 14 amino acids. Trimming removed 4 bases from V and 4 bases from J, with 14 bases in between. DNA for the CDR3: TGTGCCAGCTCACTAGGAGCACAGGGATACGAGCAGTACTTC. Its protein product is CASSLGAQGYEQYF.

The CDR3 region has the DNA TGCGCCAGCAGCTATCAACCAGGGGGCGATGGCTACACCTTC. The encoded protein is CASSYQPGGDGYTF. The chain joins TRBV5-1 to TRBJ1-2; 8 nucleotides match TRBD1. Looked up from germline, CDR1 is SGHRS and CDR2 is YFSETQ. Losses at the gene ends were 3 bases for V and 6 bases for J; bases not matched to a gene: 7. The CDR3 has 14 residues.

This clone was recorded a few times. This chain's CDR3 is CASSAGPSYEQYF. The CDR3 DNA is TGTGCCAGCAGTGCGGGCCCAAGCTACGAGCAGTACTTC. This sequence joins TRBV27 and TRBJ2-7; D is possibly TRBD2 (5 bases). The ends were cut back, 5 bases at V and 3 bases at J, with 11 bases in the middle. CDR1 is MNHEY and CDR2 is SMNVEV in the germline V gene (reference sequence). The CDR3 consists of 13 residues.

The chain links TRBV3-1 (or the pseudogene TRBV3-2) to TRBJ1-1; D gene uncertain. CDR1 and CDR2 from the germline V gene are LGHDT and YNNKEL (reference sequence). Trimming cost V 4 bases and J 1 base, with 10 bases left between them. This CDR3 spans 14 amino acids. CDR3 nucleotides: TGTGCCAGCAGCCGCGGGGTGCAGAACACTGAAGCTTTCTTT. Translated, it gives CASSRGVQNTEAFF.

This chain links TRBV19 with TRBJ1-1, with D perhaps TRBD1 (6 bases). V lost 7 bases, J lost 0 bases, and 9 bases lay in between. CDR1 is LNHDA, CDR2 SQIVND, per germline (reference sequence). This CDR3 is 13 amino acids long. CDR3 sequence reads: CASNGQMNTEAFF. The CDR3 DNA reads TGTGCCAGTAACGGACAGATGAACACTGAAGCTTTCTTT.

The J gene is TRBJ2-7, the V gene TRBV6-1; 12 nucleotides match TRBD1. Germline CDR1 is MNHNS and CDR2 is SASEGT. CDR3 length equals 17 residues. V was pared by 4 bases and J by 3 bases, with 10 bases of the junction left unmatched. The CDR3 sequence is CASSVSGTGGANYEQYF. CDR3 DNA: TGTGCCAGCAGTGTGAGCGGGACAGGGGGCGCAAACTACGAGCAGTACTTC.

This rearrangement joins TRBV27 to TRBJ1-1; a weak D match, TRBD1 (5 bases). Germline V gene data show CDR1 as MNHEY and CDR2 as SMNVEV (reference sequence). V gave up 5 bases and J gave up 1 base, with 20 bases separating them. The CDR3 is 17 amino acids. The CDR3 sequence is CASSDRGYAQGNTEAFF. DNA of the CDR3: TGTGCCAGCAGTGATAGAGGTTACGCCCAGGGGAACACTGAAGCTTTCTTT.

The rearrangement joins TRBV9 to TRBJ2-7; 8 bases fit TRBD2. The germline V gene encodes CDR1 SGDLS and CDR2 YYNGEE. This CDR3 is 14 amino acids long. Germline trimming cut 5 bases from V and 0 bases from J; bases unmatched to any gene: 4. The CDR3 here is CASSSGAFSYEQYF. The CDR3, as DNA: TGTGCCAGCAGTAGCGGGGCCTTCTCCTACGAGCAGTACTTC.